The 25 T cell receptor beta chains in this list originate from one sample, sequenced in a study of blood T cells in healthy people across ages. Alongside a J-beta primer mix, a sample-barcoded 5' primer served in a second PCR lasting about 7 to 11 cycles. TCRdb processed the 5' RACE reads anew with MiXCR; each CDR3 protein has one entry. The repertoire holds hundreds of thousands of distinct CDR3 sequences, with more than 45% as singletons. The sample taken for sequencing was blood. The receptors were gathered from a man older than 75 in good health.

The chain carries TRBV24-1 and TRBJ2-3; tentative D call: TRBD2 (6 bases). Germline CDR1 KGHDR, CDR2 SFDVKD. The V and J ends lost 3 bases and 5 bases respectively, with 14 bases between them. CDR3 size: 15 residues. The CDR3 sequence is CATSDPPPGGDTQYF. The CDR3 bases are TGTGCCACCAGTGATCCCCCCCCCGGGGGAGATACGCAGTATTTT.

This clonotype has a handful of counts. The chain uses TRBV7-2 and TRBJ2-7; either TRBD1 or TRBD2 may fit D (7 bases each). Germline V lookup: CDR1 SGHTA, CDR2 FQGNSA. V was trimmed by 5 bases and J by 4 bases, leaving 18 bases between them. The CDR3 runs 15 residues. In DNA, the CDR3 is TGTGCCAGCAGCAGGGGGGGGACAGCTCAATACGAGCAGTACTTC. Translated: CASSRGGTAQYEQYF. The full variable domain, in which reference TRBV7-2 and TRBJ2-7 provide the parts outside the CDR3, is GAGVSQSPSNKVTEKGKDVELRCDPISGHTALYWYRQSLGQGLEFLIYFQGNSAPDKSGLPSDRFSAERTGGSVSTLTIQRTQQEDSAVYLCASSRGGTAQYEQYFGPGTRLTVT.

The V gene is TRBV20-1, the J gene TRBJ1-4; no reliable D call. CDR1 and CDR2 (germline): DFQATT, SNEGSKA (reference sequence). Between the trimmed V and J ends, which lost 6 bases and 8 bases, there was a span of 19 bases. The CDR3 contains 14 residues. CDR3 coding DNA: TGCAGTGCGACCGGTGGAGCGGCAGGAGAAAAACTGTTTTTT. This gives the protein CSATGGAAGEKLFF.

Of note for this clonotype: At one boundary the junction diverges from the germline segment, which might be a read error. The CDR3 region has the DNA TGTGCCAGCAGCCAAGCCCTGACTAGCGGGAACAATGAGCGGTTCTTC. The encoded protein is CASSQALTSGNNERFF. V and J are TRBV4-2 and TRBJ2-1; 11 nucleotides line up with TRBD2. The germline gives CDR1 LGHNA, CDR2 YNFKEQ. This CDR3 has 16 residues.

The count of this clonotype is one. The genes are TRBV7-2 and TRBJ2-1; possible D gene TRBD2, 5 bases. The germline CDR1 and CDR2 sequences are SGHTA and FQGNSA. The CDR3 runs 16 residues. Trimming took 4 bases from V and 0 from J, leaving 13 bases between them. The CDR3 protein is CASSSRIGDSYNEQFF. CDR3 coding DNA: TGTGCCAGCAGCTCCCGTATCGGGGACTCCTACAATGAGCAGTTCTTC.

As concerns this clonotype: An end of the junction does not agree with germline; a read error may underlie this. Written as DNA, the CDR3 is TGTGCCAGCAGGGAAGCGGGGGGGACTAATGAAAAACTGTTTTTT. Its translation is CASREAGGTNEKLFF. V and J are TRBV6-1 and TRBJ1-4; D possibly corresponds to TRBD1 (5 bases). CDR1 and CDR2 (germline): MNHNS, SASEGT. The CDR3 is 15 residues long.

The chain combines TRBV12-3 or TRBV12-4 with TRBJ1-2, with D possibly TRBD1 on 6 matching bases. V lost 6 bases and J lost 0, with 14 bases in between. The CDR3 has 15 amino acids. CDR3 protein: CASSLDGQPNYGYTF. CDR3 DNA sequence: TGTGCCAGCAGCCTTGACGGACAGCCTAACTATGGCTACACCTTC.

The table lists this clonotype with a count of one. The chain employs TRBV18 and TRBJ2-6; possibly TRBD1 for D (6 bases). The CDR3 loop spans 17 amino acids. Germline-derived CDR1 and CDR2 are KGHSH and LQKENI. With 3 bases removed from V and 0 bases from J, the gap between germline ends came to 12 bases. CDR3 loop: CASSPGQGYSGANVLTF. Here the CDR3 DNA reads TGTGCCAGCTCACCCGGCCAGGGGTACTCTGGGGCCAACGTCCTGACTTTC.

This clonotype was counted ten times or more. This sequence joins TRBV6-6 and TRBJ1-5; 7 nucleotides align to TRBD1. CDR3 size: 13 residues. The germline V gene has CDR1 MNHNY and CDR2 SVGAGI (reference sequence). The junction had 8 bases not matched to a gene; V was cut back by 9 bases and J by 6 bases. The CDR3 DNA reads TGTGCCAGTACCGTCGACAGGGTTCAGCCCCAGCATTTT. Its protein is CASTVDRVQPQHF.

The rearrangement links TRBV28 to TRBJ1-2; D possibly corresponds to TRBD1 (6 bases). Germline V CDR1 and CDR2: MDHEN, SYDVKM. This CDR3 spans 15 amino acids. The ends were cut back, 4 bases at V and 8 bases at J, with 20 bases in the middle. This chain's CDR3 is CASSSPLTQGGGYTF. The CDR3 region has the DNA TGTGCCAGCAGTTCCCCCCTCACACAGGGAGGCGGCTACACCTTC.

This clonotype was seen more than once but under ten times. The chain's CDR3 is CASSFSGNGNQPQHF. CDR3 in DNA: TGTGCCAGCAGTTTTTCGGGGAATGGCAATCAGCCCCAGCATTTT. The chain carries TRBV12-3 or TRBV12-4 and TRBJ1-5; D ambiguous. V dropped 3 bases and J dropped 2 bases, with 11 bases sitting between them. The CDR3 loop spans 15 amino acids.

V usage is TRBV4-3 and J usage is TRBJ2-4; 12 bases are shared with TRBD2. With V trimmed by 1 base and J by 6 bases, 7 bases remained unmatched. The CDR3 consists of 17 residues. Germline V lookup: CDR1 LGHNA, CDR2 YSLEER. In DNA, the CDR3 is TGCGCCAGCAGCCAAGGAGCTAGCGGGGGGGGTGGAAACATTCAGTACTTC. Residues: CASSQGASGGGGNIQYF.

This chain joins TRBV13 and TRBJ2-5; 9 positions match TRBD2. Germline CDR1 PRHDT, CDR2 FYEKMQ (reference sequence). The CDR3 has 13 amino acids. Trimming removed 4 bases from V and 7 bases from J; junction bases left unmatched: 4. Written as DNA, the CDR3 is TGTGCCAGCAGCTCTGGACTAGCGAGGACCCAGTACTTC. Its protein product is CASSSGLARTQYF.

This rearrangement joins TRBV7-8 to TRBJ1-5; TRBD1 matches 11 bases. J lost 7 bases, V lost 1 base, and 15 bases had no gene match. CDR3 length: 19 amino acids. Germline V lookup: CDR1 SGHVS, CDR2 FQNEAQ. CDR3 coding DNA: TGTGCCAGCAGCTTAGGGTTGGGGACAGGGGGAACGGGTGAACAGCCCCAGCATTTT. Encoded protein: CASSLGLGTGGTGEQPQHF.

This rearrangement joins TRBV28 to TRBJ2-1; tentative D call: TRBD2 (6 bases). Per the germline V gene, CDR1 is MDHEN and CDR2 is SYDVKM. CDR3 length: 13 amino acids. V lost 3 bases and J 9 bases, leaving 12 bases between the germline ends. CDR3 loop: CASSLGGRREQFF. The CDR3 DNA reads as TGTGCCAGCAGTTTGGGAGGTAGACGTGAGCAGTTCTTC.

The chain recombines TRBV6-2 or TRBV6-3 with TRBJ2-5; D tentatively fits TRBD1 or TRBD2 (5 bases each). The CDR3 is 13 residues long. Trimming pared 5 bases from V and 5 bases from J, leaving 12 bases between. Germline V gives CDR1 MNHEY, CDR2 SVGEGT. CDR3 protein: CASSPRQRETQYF. CDR3 DNA sequence: TGTGCCAGCAGTCCTCGACAGCGGGAGACCCAGTACTTC.

This chain connects TRBV29-1 to TRBJ1-1; TRBD1 might be the D (6 bases). Germline lookup yields CDR1 SQVTM and CDR2 ANQGSEA. The CDR3 covers 13 residues. The V gene lost 7 bases and the J gene lost 0 bases, with 12 bases spanning the gap. CDR3 DNA: TGCAGCGCCAGGGGACCCATGAACACTGAAGCTTTCTTT. This codes for CSARGPMNTEAFF.

This clonotype was seen more than once but under ten times. This chain joins TRBV20-1 and TRBJ1-6, with D possibly being TRBD1 (5 bases). V lost 0 bases, J lost 7 bases, and 13 bases lay in between. Germline V gives CDR1 DFQATT, CDR2 SNEGSKA (reference sequence). The CDR3 length is 15 residues. CDR3 in amino acids: CSARDVQGLNSPLHF. In DNA form, the CDR3 reads TGCAGTGCTAGAGATGTGCAGGGTCTAAATTCACCCCTCCACTTT.

The gene calls are TRBV9 and TRBJ2-2, with D perhaps matching TRBD1 (6 bases). The CDR3 is 14 amino acids. Trimming removed 5 bases at V and 2 bases at J, with 10 bases between. CDR1 and CDR2 from the germline V gene are SGDLS and YYNGEE. The CDR3 loop reads CASRGQTNTGELFF. DNA for the CDR3: TGTGCCAGCAGAGGACAGACAAACACCGGGGAGCTGTTTTTT.

V is TRBV3-1 and J is TRBJ2-7; D call uncertain. Between the trimmed V and J ends, which lost 8 bases and 1 base, there was a span of 9 bases. Germline-derived CDR1 and CDR2 are LGHDT and YNNKEL (reference sequence). The CDR3 extends over 12 amino acids. The DNA of the CDR3 is TGTGCCAGCCTATCGGATTCCTACGAGCAGTACTTC. It encodes CASLSDSYEQYF.

This clonotype was recorded once. A read error is possible here, since a much larger clone lies one base away. This chain connects TRBV6-5 to TRBJ2-3, with unresolved D. V lost 5 bases and J 8 bases, leaving 8 bases between the germline ends. Germline V lookup: CDR1 MNHEY, CDR2 SVGAGI. CDR3 length: 11 amino acids. The CDR3 DNA reads TGTGCCAGCAGTCAGGAAAGTACGCAGTATTTT. It specifies CASSQESTQYF.

This clonotype showed up just a few times. The chain is built from TRBV20-1 and TRBJ1-4, with a possible D match to TRBD1 (5 bases). The CDR3 is made up of 14 amino acids. V lost 1 base to trimming and J lost 3 bases, with 9 bases between them. CDR1 and CDR2 (germline): DFQATT, SNEGSKA (reference sequence). The CDR3 is CSARGQLANEKLFF. CDR3 DNA: TGCAGTGCTAGAGGACAGTTAGCTAATGAAAAACTGTTTTTT.

The chain carries TRBV20-1 and TRBJ2-7; the match to TRBD1 covers 9 bases. Germline lookup yields CDR1 DFQATT and CDR2 SNEGSKA (reference sequence). This CDR3 region has 13 residues. The V and J ends lost 6 bases and 2 bases, in that order; junction bases with no gene match: 5. The CDR3 nucleotides read TGCAGTGCCCTGGGACAGGGAACCTACGAGCAGTACTTC. Protein sequence: CSALGQGTYEQYF.

This clonotype was observed once. This chain links TRBV20-1 with TRBJ2-5; no definite D call. Per the germline V gene, CDR1 is DFQATT and CDR2 is SNEGSKA (reference sequence). V was clipped by 1 base and J by 2 bases, with 11 bases between them. This CDR3 is built from 14 residues. This CDR3 is CSARVAWIQETQYF. The CDR3 nucleotides are TGCAGTGCTAGAGTGGCGTGGATACAAGAGACCCAGTACTTC.

A note on this clonotype: This may stem from a read error, because a much larger clone lies one nucleotide away. The rearrangement joins TRBV7-9 to TRBJ2-3; 9 bases line up with TRBD2. Germline lookup yields CDR1 SEHNR and CDR2 FQNEAQ (reference sequence). The CDR3 covers 17 residues. The CDR3 region is CTSSFPSGGNPTDTQYF. The CDR3, as DNA: TGTACCAGCAGCTTTCCCAGCGGGGGGAACCCTACAGATACGCAGTATTTT.